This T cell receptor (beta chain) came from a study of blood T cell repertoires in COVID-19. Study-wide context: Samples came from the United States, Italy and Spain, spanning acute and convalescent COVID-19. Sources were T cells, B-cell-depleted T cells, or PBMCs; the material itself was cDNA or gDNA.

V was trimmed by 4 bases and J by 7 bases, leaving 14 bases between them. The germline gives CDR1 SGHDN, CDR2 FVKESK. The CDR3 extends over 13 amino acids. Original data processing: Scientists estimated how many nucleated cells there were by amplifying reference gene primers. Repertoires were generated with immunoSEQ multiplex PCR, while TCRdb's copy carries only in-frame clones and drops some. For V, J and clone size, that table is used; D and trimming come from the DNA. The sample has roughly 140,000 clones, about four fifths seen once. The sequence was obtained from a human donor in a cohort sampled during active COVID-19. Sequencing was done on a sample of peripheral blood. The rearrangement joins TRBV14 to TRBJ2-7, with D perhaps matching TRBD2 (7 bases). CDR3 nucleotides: TGTGCCAGCAGCCGCATGGGAGGGGGAGAGCAGTACTTC. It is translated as CASSRMGGGEQYF.